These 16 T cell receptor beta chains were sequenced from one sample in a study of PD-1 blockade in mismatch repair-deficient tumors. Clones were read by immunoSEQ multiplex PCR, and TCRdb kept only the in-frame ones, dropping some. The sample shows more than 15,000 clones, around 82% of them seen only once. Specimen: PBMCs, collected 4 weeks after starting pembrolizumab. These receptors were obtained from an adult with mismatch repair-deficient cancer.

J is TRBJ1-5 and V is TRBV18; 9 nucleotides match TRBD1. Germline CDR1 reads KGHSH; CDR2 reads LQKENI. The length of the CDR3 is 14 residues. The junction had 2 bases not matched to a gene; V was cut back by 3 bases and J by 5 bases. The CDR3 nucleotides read TGTGCCAGCTCACCGGGACAGGGCCATCAGCCCCAGCATTTT. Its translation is CASSPGQGHQPQHF.

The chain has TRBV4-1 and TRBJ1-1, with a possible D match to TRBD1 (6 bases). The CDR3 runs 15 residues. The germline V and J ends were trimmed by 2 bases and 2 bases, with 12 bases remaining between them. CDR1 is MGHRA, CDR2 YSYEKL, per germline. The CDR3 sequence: CASSQRTTGNTEAFF. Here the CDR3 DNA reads TGCGCCAGCAGCCAAAGAACGACAGGTAACACTGAAGCTTTCTTT.

The CDR3 DNA reads TGTGCCAGCAGAGTGGCACCTGAAGCTTTCTTT. This codes for CASRVAPEAFF. The chain is built from TRBV28 and TRBJ1-1; D gene unclear. The length of the CDR3 is 11 residues. From germline, CDR1 is MDHEN and CDR2 SYDVKM. V was pared by 6 bases and J by 6 bases, with 8 bases between.

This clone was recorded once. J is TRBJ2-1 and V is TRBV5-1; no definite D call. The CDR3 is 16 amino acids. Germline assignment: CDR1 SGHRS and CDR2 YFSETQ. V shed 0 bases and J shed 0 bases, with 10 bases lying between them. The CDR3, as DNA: TGCGCCAGCAGCTTGGATCCCCCGAGCTCCTACAATGAGCAGTTCTTC. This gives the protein CASSLDPPSSYNEQFF.

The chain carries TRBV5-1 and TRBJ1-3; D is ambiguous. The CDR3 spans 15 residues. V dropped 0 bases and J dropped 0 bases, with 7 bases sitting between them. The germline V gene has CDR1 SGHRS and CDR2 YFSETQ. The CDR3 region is CASSLAPVSGNTIYF. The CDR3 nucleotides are TGCGCCAGCAGCTTGGCCCCGGTCTCTGGAAACACCATATATTTT.

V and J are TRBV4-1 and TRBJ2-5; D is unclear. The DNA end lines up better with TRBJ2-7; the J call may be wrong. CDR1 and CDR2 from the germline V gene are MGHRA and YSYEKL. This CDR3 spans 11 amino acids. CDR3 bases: TGCGCCAGCAGCGCTCCCTACGAGCAGTACTTC. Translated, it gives CASSAPYEQYF.

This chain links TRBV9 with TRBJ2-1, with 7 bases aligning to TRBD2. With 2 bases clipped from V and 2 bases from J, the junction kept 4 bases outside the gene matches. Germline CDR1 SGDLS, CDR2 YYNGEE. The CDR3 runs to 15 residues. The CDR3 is CASSVGGGAYNEQFF. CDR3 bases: TGTGCCAGCAGCGTGGGGGGAGGGGCCTACAATGAGCAGTTCTTC.

DNA of the CDR3: TGTGCCAGTAGCATTAGCGGGAGCCGTGGGGCTGGGGATACGCAGTATTTT. This codes for CASSISGSRGAGDTQYF. The chain is built from TRBV19 and TRBJ2-3; TRBD2 matches 9 bases. V trimming: 6 bases; J trimming: 6 bases; junction bases outside the gene matches: 16. In germline, CDR1 is LNHDA, CDR2 SQIVND (reference sequence). The CDR3 is 17 amino acids.

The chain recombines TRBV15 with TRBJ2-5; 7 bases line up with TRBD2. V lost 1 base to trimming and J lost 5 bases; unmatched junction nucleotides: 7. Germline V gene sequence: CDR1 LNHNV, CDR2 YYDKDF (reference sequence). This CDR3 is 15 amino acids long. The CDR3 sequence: CATSRAGGAVETQYF. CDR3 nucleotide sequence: TGTGCCACCAGCAGAGCGGGAGGAGCGGTTGAGACCCAGTACTTC.

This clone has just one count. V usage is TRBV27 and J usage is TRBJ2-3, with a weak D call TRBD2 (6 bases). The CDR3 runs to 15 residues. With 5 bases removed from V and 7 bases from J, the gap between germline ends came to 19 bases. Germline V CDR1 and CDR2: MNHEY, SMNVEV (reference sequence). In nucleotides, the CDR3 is TGTGCCAGCAGTGTTCGGGGGAGTGAACGTAATACGCAGTATTTT. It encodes CASSVRGSERNTQYF.

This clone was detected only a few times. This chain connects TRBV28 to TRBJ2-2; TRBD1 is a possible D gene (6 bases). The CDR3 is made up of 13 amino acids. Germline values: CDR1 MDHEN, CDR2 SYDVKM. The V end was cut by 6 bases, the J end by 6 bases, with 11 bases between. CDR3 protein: CASSRTAAGELFF. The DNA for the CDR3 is TGTGCCAGCAGCCGGACAGCCGCCGGGGAGCTGTTTTTT.

CDR3 amino acids: CASSLEGGPQHF. DNA of the CDR3: TGTGCCAGCAGCTTAGAAGGGGGCCCCCAGCATTTT. The V call is TRBV7-9, the J call TRBJ1-5, with TRBD1 identical over 7 bases. After removal of 1 base from V and 10 bases from J, the junction contained 1 base not matched to a gene. Germline loops: CDR1 SEHNR, CDR2 FQNEAQ (reference sequence). The CDR3 length is 12 residues.

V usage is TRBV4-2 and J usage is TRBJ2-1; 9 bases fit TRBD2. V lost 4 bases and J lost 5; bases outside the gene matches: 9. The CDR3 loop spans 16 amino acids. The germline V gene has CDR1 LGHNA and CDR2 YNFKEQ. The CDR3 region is CASSLFAGGQNNEQFF. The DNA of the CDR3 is TGTGCCAGCAGCCTTTTCGCGGGAGGGCAGAACAATGAGCAGTTCTTC.

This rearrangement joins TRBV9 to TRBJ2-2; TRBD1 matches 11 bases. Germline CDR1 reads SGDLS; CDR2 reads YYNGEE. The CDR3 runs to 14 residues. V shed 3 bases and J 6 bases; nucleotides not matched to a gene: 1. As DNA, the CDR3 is TGTGCCAGCAGCGCGGGACAGGGGGCCGGGGAGCTGTTTTTT. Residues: CASSAGQGAGELFF.

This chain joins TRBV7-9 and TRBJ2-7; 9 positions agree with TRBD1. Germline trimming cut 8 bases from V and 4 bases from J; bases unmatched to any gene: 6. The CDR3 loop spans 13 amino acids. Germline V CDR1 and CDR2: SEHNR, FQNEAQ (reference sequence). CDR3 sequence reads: CASEQGAGYEQYF. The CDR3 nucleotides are TGTGCCAGCGAACAGGGGGCGGGTTACGAGCAGTACTTC.

CDR3: CASSVGRYSYEQYF. The CDR3 coding sequence is TGTGCCAGCAGCGTAGGCAGGTACTCCTACGAGCAGTACTTC. This chain links TRBV9 with TRBJ2-7; no clear D. This CDR3 region has 14 residues. CDR1 SGDLS and CDR2 YYNGEE come from the germline V gene. V dropped 0 bases and J dropped 0 bases, with 7 bases sitting between them.